The T cell receptor beta chain described here comes from a study of response to subunit inactivated influenza vaccine. In this sample, this clonotype turned up many times. Its specificity is unknown. TCRdb independently ran MiXCR on the RT-PCR reads; one entry per CDR3 protein. The sample carries 200,000 to 250,000 distinct CDR3 sequences, roughly an eighth recorded once. General observations from the study: That few new T cells are recruited by each seasonal influenza vaccination was the authors' suggestion.

Germline V gives CDR1 SEHNR, CDR2 FQNEAQ (reference sequence). The CDR3 spans 16 residues. Unmatched junction bases numbered 8, after V lost 4 bases and J lost 3 bases. The TCR comes from a man aged 50-59 years who received an inactivated influenza vaccine. The V and J genes are TRBV7-9 and TRBJ2-7, with 11 nucleotides matching TRBD2. The source material was non-naive T cells sorted from PBMCs, sampled less than 15 days before vaccination. In DNA form, the CDR3 reads TGTGCCAGCAGCTCACCGACTAGCGGGACCAACTACGAGCAGTACTTC. It specifies CASSSPTSGTNYEQYF.